This TCR beta chain was found in a study of shared clonotypes between healthy human individuals. It was across several immunoSEQ plates that each subset's genomic DNA was evenly split. This table comes from immunoSEQ multiplex PCR, and its TCRdb copy is limited to in-frame clones, with some not included. The profile shows more than 400,000 clones, approximately 78% of them singletons. CDR3 length equals 16 residues. The germline gives CDR1 SGDLS, CDR2 YYNGEE. The ends were cut back, 0 bases at V and 2 bases at J, with 9 bases in the middle. Sequenced material: PBMCs. V usage is TRBV9 and J usage is TRBJ2-6; D remains ambiguous. The clonotype comes from a woman aged 40-49 years in good health. Some clones in this sample may be carry-over from other donors' samples. CDR3 nucleotide sequence: TGTGCCAGCAGCGTAGGGAGAGCAACTGGGGCCAACGTCCTGACTTTC. This encodes CASSVGRATGANVLTF.